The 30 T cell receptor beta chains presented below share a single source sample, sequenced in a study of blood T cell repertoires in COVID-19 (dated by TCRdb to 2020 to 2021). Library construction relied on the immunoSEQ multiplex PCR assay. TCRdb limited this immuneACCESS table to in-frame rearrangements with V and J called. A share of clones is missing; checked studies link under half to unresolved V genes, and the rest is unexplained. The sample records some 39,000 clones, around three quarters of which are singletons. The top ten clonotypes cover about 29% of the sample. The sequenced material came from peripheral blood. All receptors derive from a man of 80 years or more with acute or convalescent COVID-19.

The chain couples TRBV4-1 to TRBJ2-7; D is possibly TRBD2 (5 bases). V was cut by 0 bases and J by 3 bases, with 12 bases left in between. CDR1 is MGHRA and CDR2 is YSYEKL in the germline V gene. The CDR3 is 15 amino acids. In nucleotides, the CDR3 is TGCGCCAGCAGCCAAGATTCCGGAGGAGGCTACGAGCAGTACTTC. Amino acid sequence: CASSQDSGGGYEQYF.

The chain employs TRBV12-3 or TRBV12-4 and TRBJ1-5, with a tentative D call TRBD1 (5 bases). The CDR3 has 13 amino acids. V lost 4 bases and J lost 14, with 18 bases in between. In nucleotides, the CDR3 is TGTGCCAGCAGTTCCGATCAGGGAAGTACCGAGCATTTT. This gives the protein CASSSDQGSTEHF.

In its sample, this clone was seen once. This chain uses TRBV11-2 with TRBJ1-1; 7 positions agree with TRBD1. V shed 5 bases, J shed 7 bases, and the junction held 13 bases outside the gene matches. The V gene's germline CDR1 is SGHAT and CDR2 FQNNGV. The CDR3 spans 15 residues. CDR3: CASSTRTGLRGEAFF. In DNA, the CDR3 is TGTGCCAGCAGCACTCGGACAGGTTTGAGAGGTGAAGCTTTCTTT.

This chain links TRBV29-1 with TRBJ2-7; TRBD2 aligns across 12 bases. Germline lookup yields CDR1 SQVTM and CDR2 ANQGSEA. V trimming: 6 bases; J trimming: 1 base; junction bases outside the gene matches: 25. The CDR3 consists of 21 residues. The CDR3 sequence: CSVKRQATWETSGSLSYEQYF. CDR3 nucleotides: TGCAGCGTCAAAAGACAGGCTACGTGGGAGACTAGCGGGAGTCTATCCTACGAGCAGTACTTC.

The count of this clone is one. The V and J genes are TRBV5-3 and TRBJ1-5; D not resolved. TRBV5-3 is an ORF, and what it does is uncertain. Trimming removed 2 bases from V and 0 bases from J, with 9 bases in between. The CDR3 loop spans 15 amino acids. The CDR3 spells CARSFRNYSNQPQHF. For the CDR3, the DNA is TGTGCCAGAAGCTTTCGAAACTATAGCAATCAGCCCCAGCATTTT.

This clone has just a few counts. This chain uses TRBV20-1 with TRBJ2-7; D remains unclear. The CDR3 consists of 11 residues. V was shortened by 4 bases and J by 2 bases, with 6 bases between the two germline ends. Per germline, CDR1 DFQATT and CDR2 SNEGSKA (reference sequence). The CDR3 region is CSATNTYEQYF. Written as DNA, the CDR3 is TGCAGTGCTACGAACACCTACGAGCAGTACTTC.

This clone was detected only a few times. The CDR3 region is CASSLQGDSTEAFF. The CDR3 bases are TGCGCCAGCAGCTTACAGGGGGATAGCACTGAAGCTTTCTTT. The rearrangement links TRBV5-1 to TRBJ1-1; TRBD1 agrees at 8 bases. Losses at the gene ends were 2 bases for V and 4 bases for J; bases not matched to a gene: 4. CDR3 length: 14 amino acids. CDR1 SGHRS and CDR2 YFSETQ come from the germline V gene.

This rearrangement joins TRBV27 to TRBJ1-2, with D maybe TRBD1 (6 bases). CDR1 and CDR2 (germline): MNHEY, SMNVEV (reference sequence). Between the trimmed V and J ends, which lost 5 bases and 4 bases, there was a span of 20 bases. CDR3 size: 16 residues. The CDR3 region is CASSGDWRGLVYGYTF. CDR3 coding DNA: TGTGCCAGCAGTGGGGACTGGCGGGGGCTGGTCTATGGCTACACCTTC.

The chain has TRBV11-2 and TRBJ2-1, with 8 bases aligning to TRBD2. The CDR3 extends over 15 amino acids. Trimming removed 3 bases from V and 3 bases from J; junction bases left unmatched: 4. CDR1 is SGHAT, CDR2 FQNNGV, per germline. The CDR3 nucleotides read TGTGCCAGCAGCTTCACCGGGACTAGCTACAATGAGCAGTTCTTC. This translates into CASSFTGTSYNEQFF.

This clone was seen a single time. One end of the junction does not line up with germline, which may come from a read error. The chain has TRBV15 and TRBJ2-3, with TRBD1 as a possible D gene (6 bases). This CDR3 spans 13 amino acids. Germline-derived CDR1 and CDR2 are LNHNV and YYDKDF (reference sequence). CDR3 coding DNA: TGTGCCACCCGCAGGGGCCCCACAGATACGCAGTATTTT. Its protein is CATRRGPTDTQYF.

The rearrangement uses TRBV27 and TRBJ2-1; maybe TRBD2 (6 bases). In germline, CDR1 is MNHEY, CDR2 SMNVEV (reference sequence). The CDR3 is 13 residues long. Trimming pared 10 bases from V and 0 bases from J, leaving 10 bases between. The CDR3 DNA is TGTGCCACCCGGGGGAACTCCTACAATGAGCAGTTCTTC. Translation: CATRGNSYNEQFF.

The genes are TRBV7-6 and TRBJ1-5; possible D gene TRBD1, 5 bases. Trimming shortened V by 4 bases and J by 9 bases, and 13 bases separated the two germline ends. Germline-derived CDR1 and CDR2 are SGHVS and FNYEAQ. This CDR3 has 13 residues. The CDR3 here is CASSSQVQGPQHF. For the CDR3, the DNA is TGTGCCAGCAGCTCCCAGGTCCAGGGGCCCCAGCATTTT.

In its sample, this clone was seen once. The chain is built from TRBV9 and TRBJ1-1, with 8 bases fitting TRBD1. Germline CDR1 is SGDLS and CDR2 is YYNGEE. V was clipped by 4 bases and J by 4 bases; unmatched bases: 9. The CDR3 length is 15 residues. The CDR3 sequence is CASSQQGDPTTEAFF. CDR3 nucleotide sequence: TGTGCCAGCAGCCAACAGGGGGACCCGACCACTGAAGCTTTCTTT.

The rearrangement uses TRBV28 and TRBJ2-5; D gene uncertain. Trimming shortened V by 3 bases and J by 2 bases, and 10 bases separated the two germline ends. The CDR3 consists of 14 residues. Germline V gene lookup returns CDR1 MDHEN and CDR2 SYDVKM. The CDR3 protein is CASSFSGQQETQYF. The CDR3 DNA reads TGTGCCAGCAGTTTTAGTGGGCAGCAAGAGACCCAGTACTTC.

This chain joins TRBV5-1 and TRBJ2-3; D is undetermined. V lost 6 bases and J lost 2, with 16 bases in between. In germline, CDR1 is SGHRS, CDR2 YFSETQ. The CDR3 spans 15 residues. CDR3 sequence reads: CASTRSESLTDTQYF. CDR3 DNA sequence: TGCGCCAGCACCCGCAGCGAATCGCTCACAGATACGCAGTATTTT. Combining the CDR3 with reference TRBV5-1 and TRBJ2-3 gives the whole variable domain KAGVTQTPRYLIKTRGQQVTLSCSPISGHRSVSWYQQTPGQGLQFLFEYFSETQRNKGNFPGRFSGRQFSNSRSEMNVSTLELGDSALYLCASTRSESLTDTQYFGPGTRLTVL.

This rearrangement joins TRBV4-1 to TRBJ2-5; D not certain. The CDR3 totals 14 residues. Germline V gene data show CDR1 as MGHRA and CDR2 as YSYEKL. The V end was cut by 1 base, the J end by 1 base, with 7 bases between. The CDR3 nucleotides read TGCGCCAGCAGCCAAGGTGGCGGCCAAGAGACCCAGTACTTC. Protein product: CASSQGGGQETQYF.

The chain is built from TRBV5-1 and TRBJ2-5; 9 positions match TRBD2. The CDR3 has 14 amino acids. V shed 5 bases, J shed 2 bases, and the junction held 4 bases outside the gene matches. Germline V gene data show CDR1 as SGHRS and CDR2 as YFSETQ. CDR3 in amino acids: CASRPSGVQETQYF. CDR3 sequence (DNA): TGCGCCAGCAGGCCTAGCGGGGTTCAAGAGACCCAGTACTTC.

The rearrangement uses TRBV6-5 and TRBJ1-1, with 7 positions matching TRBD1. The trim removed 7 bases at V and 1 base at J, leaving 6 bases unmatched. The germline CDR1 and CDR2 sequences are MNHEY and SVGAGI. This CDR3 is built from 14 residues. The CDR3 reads CASKQGRTNTEAFF. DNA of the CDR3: TGTGCCAGCAAACAGGGGAGGACGAACACTGAAGCTTTCTTT.

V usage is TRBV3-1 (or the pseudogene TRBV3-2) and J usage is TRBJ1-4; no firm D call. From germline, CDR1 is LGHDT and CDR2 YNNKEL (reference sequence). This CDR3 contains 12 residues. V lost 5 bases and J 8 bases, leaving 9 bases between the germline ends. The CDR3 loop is CASSAYGEKLFF. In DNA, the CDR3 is TGTGCCAGCAGCGCTTACGGGGAAAAACTGTTTTTT.

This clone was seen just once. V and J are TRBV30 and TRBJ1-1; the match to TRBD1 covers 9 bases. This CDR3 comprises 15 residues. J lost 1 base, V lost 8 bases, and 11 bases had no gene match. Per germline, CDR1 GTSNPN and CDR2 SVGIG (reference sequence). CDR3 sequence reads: CARGGQGYRNTEAFF. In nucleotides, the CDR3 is TGTGCCCGAGGGGGACAGGGATATCGGAACACTGAAGCTTTCTTT.

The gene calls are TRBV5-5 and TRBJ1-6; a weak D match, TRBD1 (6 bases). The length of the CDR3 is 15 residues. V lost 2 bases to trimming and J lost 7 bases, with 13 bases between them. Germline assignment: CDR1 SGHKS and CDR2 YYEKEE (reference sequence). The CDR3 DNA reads TGTGCCAGCAGCTTTCAGGGGACACAGAATTCACCCCTCCACTTT. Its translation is CASSFQGTQNSPLHF.

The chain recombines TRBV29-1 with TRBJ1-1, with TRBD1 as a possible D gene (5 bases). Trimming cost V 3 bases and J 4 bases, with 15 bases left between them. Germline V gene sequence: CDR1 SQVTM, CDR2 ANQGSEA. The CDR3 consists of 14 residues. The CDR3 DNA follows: TGCAGCGTTGATTGGCTGGGGGGAGTCACTGAAGCTTTCTTT. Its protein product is CSVDWLGGVTEAFF.

CDR3 amino acids: CASSHTGEQYF. DNA for the CDR3: TGTGCCAGCAGCCACACGGGGGAGCAGTACTTC. The rearrangement links TRBV27 to TRBJ2-7; D is perhaps TRBD2 (5 bases). The CDR3 contains 11 residues. V dropped 6 bases and J dropped 7 bases, with 10 bases sitting between them. CDR1 and CDR2 from the germline V gene are MNHEY and SMNVEV (reference sequence).

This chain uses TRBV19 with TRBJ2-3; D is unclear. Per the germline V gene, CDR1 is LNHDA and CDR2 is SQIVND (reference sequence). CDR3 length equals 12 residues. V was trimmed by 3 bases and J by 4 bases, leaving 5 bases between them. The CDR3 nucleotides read TGTGCCAGTAGTATTCCCTCAGATACGCAGTATTTT. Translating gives CASSIPSDTQYF.

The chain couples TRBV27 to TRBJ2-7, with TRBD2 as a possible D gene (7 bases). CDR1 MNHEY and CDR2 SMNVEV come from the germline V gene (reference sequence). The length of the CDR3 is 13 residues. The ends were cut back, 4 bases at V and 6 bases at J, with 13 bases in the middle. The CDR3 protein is CASSWGPGGEQYF. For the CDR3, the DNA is TGTGCCAGCAGTTGGGGGCCGGGGGGCGAGCAGTACTTC.

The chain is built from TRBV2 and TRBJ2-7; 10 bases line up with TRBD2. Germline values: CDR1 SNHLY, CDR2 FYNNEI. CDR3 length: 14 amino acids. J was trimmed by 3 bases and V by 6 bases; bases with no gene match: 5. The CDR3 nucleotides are TGTGCCAGCAGCGACAGCGGGAGGGGCTACGAGCAGTACTTC. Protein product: CASSDSGRGYEQYF.

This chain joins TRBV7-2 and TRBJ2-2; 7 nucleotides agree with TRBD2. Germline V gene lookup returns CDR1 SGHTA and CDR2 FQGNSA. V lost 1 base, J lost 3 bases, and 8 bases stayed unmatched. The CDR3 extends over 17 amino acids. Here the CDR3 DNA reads TGTGCCAGCAGCTTAGGGGGTAGCGGGCCCTACACCGGGGAGCTGTTTTTT. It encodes CASSLGGSGPYTGELFF. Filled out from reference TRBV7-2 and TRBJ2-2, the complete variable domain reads GAGVSQSPSNKVTEKGKDVELRCDPISGHTALYWYRQSLGQGLEFLIYFQGNSAPDKSGLPSDRFSAERTGGSVSTLTIQRTQQEDSAVYLCASSLGGSGPYTGELFFGEGSRLTVL.

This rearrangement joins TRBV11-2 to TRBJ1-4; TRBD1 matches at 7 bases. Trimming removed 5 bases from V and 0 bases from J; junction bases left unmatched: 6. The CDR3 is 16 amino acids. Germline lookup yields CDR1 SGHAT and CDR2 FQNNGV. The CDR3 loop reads CASSHRQGPTNEKLFF. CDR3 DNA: TGTGCCAGCAGCCACCGACAGGGTCCAACTAATGAAAAACTGTTTTTT.

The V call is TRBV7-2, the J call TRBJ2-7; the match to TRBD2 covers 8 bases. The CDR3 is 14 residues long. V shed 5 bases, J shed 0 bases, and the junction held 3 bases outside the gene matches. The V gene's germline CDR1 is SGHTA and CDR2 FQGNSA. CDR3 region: CASSLTSGSYEQYF. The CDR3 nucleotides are TGTGCCAGCAGCCTAACTAGCGGCTCCTACGAGCAGTACTTC.

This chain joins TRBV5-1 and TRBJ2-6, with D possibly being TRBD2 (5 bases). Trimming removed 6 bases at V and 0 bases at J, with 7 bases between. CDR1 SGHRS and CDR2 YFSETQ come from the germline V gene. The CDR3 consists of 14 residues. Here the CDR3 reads CASTGGSGANVLTF. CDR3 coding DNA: TGCGCCAGCACCGGAGGCTCTGGGGCCAACGTCCTGACTTTC.